The 9 T cell receptor beta chains in this list originate from one sample, sequenced in a study of blood T cells in healthy people across ages. For the second PCR, which ran for about 7 to 11 cycles, a sample-barcoded 5' primer and a J-beta primer mix were used. TCRdb processed the 5' RACE reads anew with MiXCR; each CDR3 protein has one entry. The repertoire consists of 850,000 or so distinct CDR3 sequences, with more than 25% occurring once and the leading ten covering approximately 15%. Sequences were obtained from blood. Every receptor here comes from a woman of 80 years or more in good health.

The sample holds many counts of this clonotype. The chain has TRBV14 and TRBJ2-5; D might be TRBD1 or TRBD2, each matching 5 bases. The CDR3 is made up of 15 amino acids. Germline assignment: CDR1 SGHDN and CDR2 FVKESK. The V and J ends lost 1 base and 4 bases respectively, with 13 bases between them. The CDR3 sequence: CASSQGGTLLETQYF. CDR3 in DNA: TGTGCCAGCAGCCAAGGGGGGACGCTACTAGAGACCCAGTACTTC. Looking up the rest from reference TRBV14 and TRBJ2-5 gives the full variable domain: EAGVTQFPSHSVIEKGQTVTLRCDPISGHDNLYWYRRVMGKEIKFLLHFVKESKQDESGMPNNRFLAERTGGTYSTLKVQPAELEDSGVYFCASSQGGTLLETQYFGPGTRLLVL.

As for this clonotype: Given a much more abundant clone one base away, this may be a read error. This sequence joins TRBV6-2 or TRBV6-3 and TRBJ2-7, with 7 positions matching TRBD1. The DNA end is a closer match to TRBJ2-5, so the J assignment may be wrong. The CDR3 has 12 residues. Germline CDR1 reads MNHEY; CDR2 reads SVGEGT. CDR3 sequence: CASIGGSETQYF. As DNA, the CDR3 is TGTGCCAGTATAGGGGGCAGCGAGACCCAGTACTTC.

This clonotype has just one count. The chain links TRBV28 to TRBJ2-5; D may correspond to TRBD1 or TRBD2 (5 bases each). CDR1 is MDHEN and CDR2 is SYDVKM in the germline V gene. Trimming pared 3 bases from V and 5 bases from J, leaving 16 bases between. The CDR3 loop spans 15 amino acids. The CDR3 DNA reads as TGTGCCAGCAGTTTCCCGGGACCGCCCCGGGAGACCCAGTACTTC. Translation gives CASSFPGPPRETQYF.

This clonotype was counted ten times or more. The chain carries TRBV20-1 and TRBJ2-3; TRBD2 matches at 8 bases. CDR1 and CDR2 (germline): DFQATT, SNEGSKA (reference sequence). CDR3 length: 14 amino acids. The J segment lost 7 bases and the V segment lost 1 base, leaving 7 bases of the junction unmatched. The CDR3 spells CSARVSGGTNTQYF. In DNA, the CDR3 is TGCAGTGCTAGAGTGAGCGGGGGCACGAATACGCAGTATTTT.

This clonotype was observed many times. The chain combines TRBV29-1 with TRBJ1-1; D remains unclear. CDR3 length equals 10 residues. V was trimmed by 6 bases and J by 6 bases, leaving 8 bases between them. Germline V lookup: CDR1 SQVTM, CDR2 ANQGSEA. The CDR3 DNA sequence: TGCAGCGTCAAGGACCCTGAAGCTTTCTTT. Its translation is CSVKDPEAFF.

The V call is TRBV4-2, the J call TRBJ2-2; tentatively, D is TRBD1 or TRBD2 (6 bases each). The V gene lost 0 bases and the J gene lost 6 bases, with 11 bases spanning the gap. The CDR3 has 15 residues. Germline V gene sequence: CDR1 LGHNA, CDR2 YNFKEQ. The CDR3 DNA follows: TGTGCCAGCAGCCAAGATCTAGGGGGGTCCGGGGAGCTGTTTTTT. It codes for CASSQDLGGSGELFF.

With regard to this clonotype: Its ends do not fully match the called genes, so a read error is possible. The chain joins TRBV18 to TRBJ2-4, with a tentative D call TRBD1 (6 bases). Germline assignment: CDR1 KGHSH and CDR2 LQKENI. The CDR3 extends over 14 amino acids. CDR3 in amino acids: CASSPRVGRDIRYF. The CDR3 DNA reads TGTGCCAGCTCACCAAGAGTGGGCCGGGACATTCGGTACTTC.

The chain uses TRBV28 and TRBJ2-7, with D perhaps matching TRBD1 (5 bases). The CDR3 is 14 residues long. From germline, CDR1 is MDHEN and CDR2 SYDVKM. V lost 3 bases and J lost 2, with 11 bases in between. DNA of the CDR3: TGTGCCAGCAGTTTTTTGGGGCCAGCCTACGAGCAGTACTTC. Translation: CASSFLGPAYEQYF. The whole variable domain, filled in from reference TRBV28 and TRBJ2-7, reads DVKVTQSSRYLVKRTGEKVFLECVQDMDHENMFWYRQDPGLGLRLIYFSYDVKMKEKGDIPEGYSVSREKKERFSLILESASTNQTSMYLCASSFLGPAYEQYFGPGTRLTVT.

This clonotype came up many times. The CDR3, as DNA: TGTGCCATCAGTGCTGGGAATGAGCAGTTCTTC. Its protein product is CAISAGNEQFF. The chain couples TRBV10-3 to TRBJ2-1; D is undetermined. Trimming pared 4 bases from V and 7 bases from J, leaving 5 bases between. The CDR3 covers 11 residues. Germline CDR1 and CDR2: ENHRY and SYGVKD.